Each of the 16 T cell receptor beta chains below was sequenced from the same sample in a study of T cells after yellow fever vaccination. MiXCR, run by TCRdb on the 5' RACE reads, gives a single entry per CDR3 protein. Of about 510,000 distinct CDR3 sequences in the sample, 21% were seen once. The sample here was PBMCs, taken about 20 days after the first yellow fever vaccination. Source of these receptors: a man younger than 30 who received the YFV17D yellow fever vaccine.

This clonotype was detected a few times. This chain uses TRBV9 with TRBJ2-3; D may be TRBD2 (6 bases). The length of the CDR3 is 16 residues. V lost 4 bases to trimming and J lost 0 bases, with 15 bases between them. Looked up from germline, CDR1 is SGDLS and CDR2 is YYNGEE. Here the CDR3 DNA reads TGTGCCAGCAGCCCCTTCGGGCGGGACAGCACAGATACGCAGTATTTT. This encodes CASSPFGRDSTDTQYF.

The rearrangement links TRBV27 to TRBJ2-3; the D is unclear. The CDR3 runs 13 residues. Trimming took 3 bases from V and 1 from J, leaving 5 bases between them. CDR1 and CDR2 (germline): MNHEY, SMNVEV (reference sequence). The CDR3 loop reads CASSLKRTDTQYF. As DNA, the CDR3 is TGTGCCAGCAGTTTGAAACGCACAGATACGCAGTATTTT.

V usage is TRBV3-1 and J usage is TRBJ1-5; D remains ambiguous. The V end lost 0 bases, the J end lost 6 bases, and 9 bases lay between the germline ends. This CDR3 is built from 14 residues. Germline lookup yields CDR1 LGHDT and CDR2 YNNKEL (reference sequence). CDR3 in DNA: TGTGCCAGCAGCCAAGATGTACGGTTTCAGCCCCAGCATTTT. Its protein product is CASSQDVRFQPQHF.

In its sample, this clonotype was seen many times. The V and J genes are TRBV12-3 or TRBV12-4 and TRBJ2-1, with 7 bases that match TRBD2. This CDR3 region has 13 residues. V lost 3 bases, J lost 9 bases, and 5 bases stayed unmatched. The CDR3 is CASSLGLKGEQFF. In DNA form, the CDR3 reads TGTGCCAGCAGTTTGGGACTAAAGGGTGAGCAGTTCTTC.

The J gene is TRBJ2-1, the V gene TRBV3-1; 10 bases agree with TRBD2. Germline V gene lookup returns CDR1 LGHDT and CDR2 YNNKEL (reference sequence). V shed 1 base, J shed 9 bases, and the junction held 15 bases outside the gene matches. The CDR3 extends over 18 amino acids. CDR3: CASSQAPLSSGGASEQFF. In DNA form, the CDR3 reads TGTGCCAGCAGCCAAGCCCCCCTGTCCAGCGGGGGGGCCAGTGAGCAGTTCTTC.

This sequence joins TRBV9 and TRBJ1-6; TRBD1 might be the D (5 bases). CDR1 is SGDLS and CDR2 is YYNGEE in the germline V gene. CDR3 length: 15 amino acids. The V end lost 4 bases, the J end lost 9 bases, and 17 bases lay between the germline ends. CDR3 sequence (DNA): TGTGCCAGCAGCCCCCGGGGAGGGACGGGTTCACCCCTCCACTTT. Protein: CASSPRGGTGSPLHF.

Concerning this clonotype: Relative to the germline gene, one junction end is altered; a read error may explain this. The chain has TRBV14 and TRBJ1-4; D is ambiguous. Germline values: CDR1 SGHDN, CDR2 FVKESK. The CDR3 sequence is 16 residues long. The CDR3 spells CTSSQGRPRTNEKLFF. The CDR3 nucleotides read TGTACCAGCAGCCAAGGACGTCCCAGAACTAATGAAAAACTGTTTTTT.

This clonotype turned up a few times. The chain combines TRBV30 with TRBJ2-2, with D unclear. Trimming took 4 bases from V and 1 from J, leaving 13 bases between them. The CDR3 has 15 residues. The germline V gene has CDR1 GTSNPN and CDR2 SVGIG (reference sequence). In DNA form, the CDR3 reads TGTGCCTGGACCTCGGTGAGCCTGAACACCGGGGAGCTGTTTTTT. The encoded protein is CAWTSVSLNTGELFF.

The V gene is TRBV7-2, the J gene TRBJ2-1, with D possibly TRBD1 on 5 matching bases. Germline assignment: CDR1 SGHTA and CDR2 FQGNSA. Trimming removed 7 bases at V and 10 bases at J, with 20 bases between. The CDR3 has 14 amino acids. The CDR3 is CASTPRAAGEEQFF. The CDR3 DNA is TGTGCCAGCACCCCCAGGGCAGCCGGTGAAGAGCAGTTCTTC.

In its sample, this clonotype was seen a few times. The V gene is TRBV4-1, the J gene TRBJ2-2; D gene uncertain. Germline CDR1 is MGHRA and CDR2 is YSYEKL. V was cut by 3 bases and J by 0 bases, with 5 bases left in between. This CDR3 contains 14 residues. The DNA of the CDR3 is TGCGCCAGCAGCCAGGCACCGAACACCGGGGAGCTGTTTTTT. Its translation: CASSQAPNTGELFF.

The gene calls are TRBV27 and TRBJ2-7; D may be TRBD2 (7 bases). V lost 8 bases and J lost 0, with 14 bases in between. This CDR3 is built from 14 residues. The germline gives CDR1 MNHEY, CDR2 SMNVEV (reference sequence). The CDR3: CASRRGGASYEQYV. CDR3 bases: TGTGCCAGCCGGAGAGGGGGGGCCTCCTACGAGCAGTACGTC.

This clonotype has just a few counts. This chain connects TRBV7-9 to TRBJ2-5; D is unclear. CDR3 length: 15 amino acids. The germline gives CDR1 SEHNR, CDR2 FQNEAQ (reference sequence). The V gene lost 6 bases and the J gene lost 5 bases, with 19 bases spanning the gap. The CDR3 DNA is TGTGCCAGCAGATCTAGTCGATTCGGTCTCGAGACCCAGTACTTC. This codes for CASRSSRFGLETQYF. Variable domain in full (rest from reference TRBV7-9 and TRBJ2-5): DTGVSQNPRHKITKRGQNVTFRCDPISEHNRLYWYRQTLGQGPEFLTYFQNEAQLEKSRLLSDRFSAERPKGSFSTLEIQRTEQGDSAMYLCASRSSRFGLETQYFGPGTRLLVL.

Ten or more counts support this clonotype. This chain connects TRBV15 to TRBJ2-7, with unresolved D. The length of the CDR3 is 14 residues. Trimming took off 0 bases at V and 6 bases at J, with 12 bases between the two ends. Germline-derived CDR1 and CDR2 are LNHNV and YYDKDF (reference sequence). Here the CDR3 reads CATSRDFDGSEQYV. CDR3 in DNA: TGTGCCACCAGCAGAGATTTTGATGGTTCCGAGCAGTACGTC.

This clonotype showed up just a few times. The CDR3 nucleotides are TGCGCCAGCAGCCAAACTAGCGGGGGGTACCAAGAGACCCAGTACTTC. Its protein is CASSQTSGGYQETQYF. The chain joins TRBV4-1 to TRBJ2-5; 12 bases line up with TRBD2. This CDR3 is 16 amino acids long. V gave up 2 bases and J gave up 0 bases; unmatched junction bases: 1. Germline values: CDR1 MGHRA, CDR2 YSYEKL.

The genes are TRBV9 and TRBJ2-3, with 11 bases matching TRBD1. The CDR3 consists of 16 residues. Germline V lookup: CDR1 SGDLS, CDR2 YYNGEE. V was pared by 4 bases and J by 0 bases, with 4 bases of the junction left unmatched. For the CDR3, the DNA is TGTGCCAGCAGCTTCGGACAGGGGGCGAGCACAGATACGCAGTATTTT. It codes for CASSFGQGASTDTQYF.

This clonotype showed up many times. The chain is built from TRBV9 and TRBJ1-4; D is possibly TRBD1 (6 bases). Trimming took off 3 bases at V and 8 bases at J, with 23 bases between the two ends. This CDR3 comprises 17 residues. Germline-derived CDR1 and CDR2 are SGDLS and YYNGEE. In DNA form, the CDR3 reads TGTGCCAGCAGCGCCGGGAGCGGGGCAGGGGACTACGAAAAACTGTTTTTT. Protein sequence: CASSAGSGAGDYEKLFF.